Listed below are T cell receptor beta chains from one sample, sequenced in a study of Graves' ophthalmopathy and Graves' hyperthyroidism. TCRdb redid the calling of the multiplex PCR reads with MiXCR, one entry per CDR3 protein. The sample holds hundreds of thousands of distinct CDR3 sequences, roughly 21% seen once. Input material: peripheral blood. Every receptor here comes from a woman between 18 and 29 years old with stable Graves' hyperthyroidism. CDR3s include the opening cysteine and the closing phenylalanine or tryptophan. A D gene is named only where the DNA matches it firmly. Clone size, where shown, is once, few, many, or a class for clones that have expanded.

cdr3_nt: TGTGCCAGCAGCTTAAATGGGGGTAATAACTATGGCTACACCTTC
cdr3_aa: CASSLNGGNNYGYTF
d_call: .
cdr3_length: 15
v_call: TRBV7-3
j_call: TRBJ1-2
clone_size: many

cdr3_nt: TGTGCCAGCAAGAGGGGCCCAGGGGCCTACGGGCAGTACTTC
cdr3_aa: CASKRGPGAYGQYF
d_call: .
cdr3_length: 14
v_call: TRBV7-3
j_call: TRBJ2-7
clone_size: .

cdr3_nt: TGTGCCAGCGCCCTTACTCAGGGGACGGGTGAGACCCAGTACTTC
cdr3_aa: CASALTQGTGETQYF
d_call: .
cdr3_length: 15
v_call: TRBV12-3/TRBV12-4
j_call: TRBJ2-5
clone_size: .

cdr3_nt: TGTGCCAGCAGTGAGATGGCAGCGGCCAACTCCTACGAGCAGTACTTC
cdr3_aa: CASSEMAAANSYEQYF
d_call: .
cdr3_length: 16
v_call: TRBV2
j_call: TRBJ2-7
clone_size: many

cdr3_nt: TGTGCCAGCAGTTACTATGGAGCTAACTATGGCTACACCTTC
cdr3_aa: CASSYYGANYGYTF
d_call: .
cdr3_length: 14
v_call: TRBV6-5
j_call: TRBJ1-2
clone_size: .

cdr3_nt: TGCGCCAGCAGCTTGGCAGGGTTTGGGAACACTGAAGCTTTCTTT
cdr3_aa: CASSLAGFGNTEAFF
d_call: .
cdr3_length: 15
v_call: TRBV5-1
j_call: TRBJ1-1
clone_size: many

cdr3_nt: TGCAGTGCTGGGCCCGGGTCCTCGTTGTTGTACGAGCAGTACTTC
cdr3_aa: CSAGPGSSLLYEQYF
d_call: .
cdr3_length: 15
v_call: TRBV20-1
j_call: TRBJ2-7
clone_size: many

cdr3_nt: TGTGCCAGCACCCAGGGGGAAAAAGAGACCCAGTACTTC
cdr3_aa: CASTQGEKETQYF
d_call: TRBD1
cdr3_length: 13
v_call: TRBV11-2
j_call: TRBJ2-5
clone_size: .

cdr3_nt: TGTGTCTGCAGCCTTGGGACTATCGGGCGCTACTACGAGCAGTACTTC
cdr3_aa: CVCSLGTIGRYYEQYF
d_call: TRBD2
cdr3_length: 16
v_call: TRBV6-2/TRBV6-3
j_call: TRBJ2-7
clone_size: .

cdr3_nt: TGTGCCAGCAGTCTGCAGGACAGGTACGCCACGTACTTC
cdr3_aa: CASSLQDRYATYF
d_call: TRBD1
cdr3_length: 13
v_call: TRBV12-3/TRBV12-4
j_call: TRBJ2-7
clone_size: many

cdr3_nt: TGTGCCAGCAGTTTAAGGGCTTCCCGCTCCTACGAGCAGTACTTC
cdr3_aa: CASSLRASRSYEQYF
d_call: .
cdr3_length: 15
v_call: TRBV28
j_call: TRBJ2-7
clone_size: many

cdr3_nt: TGCAGTGCTAGAGAGTGGGCAGGTAACTACGAGCAGTACTTC
cdr3_aa: CSAREWAGNYEQYF
d_call: .
cdr3_length: 14
v_call: TRBV20-1
j_call: TRBJ2-7
clone_size: many

cdr3_nt: TGTGCCAGCAGCACCACTCCGGGACAGTTGAATTACGAGCAGTACTTC
cdr3_aa: CASSTTPGQLNYEQYF
d_call: TRBD1
cdr3_length: 16
v_call: TRBV11-1
j_call: TRBJ2-7
clone_size: many

cdr3_nt: TGTGCCAGCAGCTCCGGTCGGACAGGGCGCAAGCCCTACGAGCAGTACTTC
cdr3_aa: CASSSGRTGRKPYEQYF
d_call: TRBD1
cdr3_length: 17
v_call: TRBV7-6
j_call: TRBJ2-7
clone_size: many

cdr3_nt: TGTGCCAGCAGGGAAGGACTAGCGGGAGGGCCGAGCTCCTACGAGCAGTACTTC
cdr3_aa: CASREGLAGGPSSYEQYF
d_call: TRBD2
cdr3_length: 18
v_call: TRBV2
j_call: TRBJ2-7
clone_size: many

cdr3_nt: TGTGCCAGTAGTATATCCCTTCTCAACGAGCAGTACTTC
cdr3_aa: CASSISLLNEQYF
d_call: .
cdr3_length: 13
v_call: TRBV19
j_call: TRBJ2-7
clone_size: many

cdr3_nt: TGTGCCTGGAGGGACCCACTGAGGACTGAAGCTTTCTTT
cdr3_aa: CAWRDPLRTEAFF
d_call: .
cdr3_length: 13
v_call: TRBV30
j_call: TRBJ1-1
clone_size: .

cdr3_nt: TGTGCCAGCAGCCCAATACAGGGGAACCCGCGGAATCAGCCCCAGCATTTT
cdr3_aa: CASSPIQGNPRNQPQHF
d_call: TRBD1
cdr3_length: 17
v_call: TRBV12-3/TRBV12-4
j_call: TRBJ1-5
clone_size: many

cdr3_nt: TGTGCCAGCAGCCAGACTAGCGGGATCATCGGGGAGCTGTTTTTT
cdr3_aa: CASSQTSGIIGELFF
d_call: TRBD2
cdr3_length: 15
v_call: TRBV7-8
j_call: TRBJ2-2
clone_size: many

cdr3_nt: TGCAGTACGGCGGGAGAGAGCTCTGGGGCCAACGTCCTGACTTTC
cdr3_aa: CSTAGESSGANVLTF
d_call: TRBD2
cdr3_length: 15
v_call: TRBV20-1
j_call: TRBJ2-6
clone_size: many

cdr3_nt: TGTGCCAGCAGTTATCGCCCCGGTCAGCCCCAGCATTTT
cdr3_aa: CASSYRPGQPQHF
d_call: .
cdr3_length: 13
v_call: TRBV6-5
j_call: TRBJ1-5
clone_size: many

cdr3_nt: TGTGCCAGCACCACCCAGGCGGGGGTCTATGGCTACACCTTC
cdr3_aa: CASTTQAGVYGYTF
d_call: .
cdr3_length: 14
v_call: TRBV19
j_call: TRBJ1-2
clone_size: many

cdr3_nt: TGTGCCAGCAGTGTATCATGGGGGCATCCCGGGGAGCTGTTTTTT
cdr3_aa: CASSVSWGHPGELFF
d_call: .
cdr3_length: 15
v_call: TRBV6-1
j_call: TRBJ2-2
clone_size: .

cdr3_nt: TGCGCCAGCAGCTTGGACGTCGGAGGTAACACTGAAGCTTTCTTT
cdr3_aa: CASSLDVGGNTEAFF
d_call: .
cdr3_length: 15
v_call: TRBV5-1
j_call: TRBJ1-1
clone_size: many

cdr3_nt: TGTGCCTGGAGTTACGGGAGTTCGGGGGAGACCCAGTACTTC
cdr3_aa: CAWSYGSSGETQYF
d_call: .
cdr3_length: 14
v_call: TRBV30
j_call: TRBJ2-5
clone_size: many

cdr3_nt: TGTGCCAGCAGCTTTGGTGGGGGGAACACCGGGGAGCTGTTTTTT
cdr3_aa: CASSFGGGNTGELFF
d_call: .
cdr3_length: 15
v_call: TRBV7-3
j_call: TRBJ2-2
clone_size: many

cdr3_nt: TGTGCCGGGACAGGGGGCTCCCCCCGACCCCCTTCAGCTTACTACGAGCAGTACTTC
cdr3_aa: CAGTGGSPRPPSAYYEQYF
d_call: TRBD1
cdr3_length: 19
v_call: TRBV6-2/TRBV6-3
j_call: TRBJ2-7
clone_size: many

cdr3_nt: TGTGCCAGCAGTGAAGAGATGAACACCGGGGAGCTGTTTTTT
cdr3_aa: CASSEEMNTGELFF
d_call: .
cdr3_length: 14
v_call: TRBV2
j_call: TRBJ2-2
clone_size: many

cdr3_nt: TGTGCCAGCAGCTTAAGGATCGAGCAGTACTTC
cdr3_aa: CASSLRIEQYF
d_call: .
cdr3_length: 11
v_call: TRBV11-2
j_call: TRBJ2-7
clone_size: many

cdr3_nt: TGTGCCAGCAGCTCCGCCGGGACAGCCTACTCTGTTAATTCACCCCTCCACTTT
cdr3_aa: CASSSAGTAYSVNSPLHF
d_call: TRBD1
cdr3_length: 18
v_call: TRBV6-5
j_call: TRBJ1-6
clone_size: many

cdr3_nt: TGTGCCAGCAGTCCATCCTCAGACCGGGACAGCGCTAACTACGAGCAGTACTTC
cdr3_aa: CASSPSSDRDSANYEQYF
d_call: TRBD1
cdr3_length: 18
v_call: TRBV12-3/TRBV12-4
j_call: TRBJ2-7
clone_size: many

cdr3_nt: TGTGCCAGCAGTTACGGTGGGACTAGCTATCAGCAGTACTTC
cdr3_aa: CASSYGGTSYQQYF
d_call: TRBD2
cdr3_length: 14
v_call: TRBV6-5
j_call: TRBJ2-7
clone_size: .

cdr3_nt: TGTGCCAGCTCACCGGACAGGGGAGCTTGGACTGAAGCTTTCTTT
cdr3_aa: CASSPDRGAWTEAFF
d_call: TRBD1
cdr3_length: 15
v_call: TRBV18
j_call: TRBJ1-1
clone_size: many

cdr3_nt: TGCAGCGTCGGTGGGAGGGGCACCGGGGAGCTGTTTTTT
cdr3_aa: CSVGGRGTGELFF
d_call: TRBD2
cdr3_length: 13
v_call: TRBV29-1
j_call: TRBJ2-2
clone_size: many

cdr3_nt: TGTGCCAGTAGTTCTTCTGACCCGAAGACAGGGGCGAAACTAAACACTGAAGCTTTCTTT
cdr3_aa: CASSSSDPKTGAKLNTEAFF
d_call: TRBD1
cdr3_length: 20
v_call: TRBV19
j_call: TRBJ1-1
clone_size: .

cdr3_nt: TGTGCCAGCAGTCCCGACAGGGACGCTAACTATGGCTACACCTTC
cdr3_aa: CASSPDRDANYGYTF
d_call: TRBD1
cdr3_length: 15
v_call: TRBV12-3/TRBV12-4
j_call: TRBJ1-2
clone_size: .

cdr3_nt: TGTGCCAGCAGTTTAAGCGGGAGGGGACGAGAGACCCAGTACTTC
cdr3_aa: CASSLSGRGRETQYF
d_call: TRBD2
cdr3_length: 15
v_call: TRBV27
j_call: TRBJ2-5
clone_size: many

cdr3_nt: TGCAGTGCTAGCCCCCTCGTTGACCGGGAGGGCCCTCCAGATACGCAGTATTTT
cdr3_aa: CSASPLVDREGPPDTQYF
d_call: TRBD2
cdr3_length: 18
v_call: TRBV20-1
j_call: TRBJ2-3
clone_size: .

cdr3_nt: TGTGCCAGCAGCCTGAATTACCACGAGCAGTACTTC
cdr3_aa: CASSLNYHEQYF
d_call: .
cdr3_length: 12
v_call: TRBV11-1
j_call: TRBJ2-7
clone_size: .

cdr3_nt: TGCAGTGCCCAGGACGTGAACACTGAAGCTTTCTTT
cdr3_aa: CSAQDVNTEAFF
d_call: .
cdr3_length: 12
v_call: TRBV20-1
j_call: TRBJ1-1
clone_size: many

cdr3_nt: TGTGCCAGCAGCGGACCCGACGACTACTACCCTGAAGCTTTCTTT
cdr3_aa: CASSGPDDYYPEAFF
d_call: .
cdr3_length: 15
v_call: TRBV6-1
j_call: TRBJ1-1
clone_size: .

cdr3_nt: TGTGCCAGCTATCCTTTCAGGGGGATGAACACTGAAGCTTTCTTT
cdr3_aa: CASYPFRGMNTEAFF
d_call: TRBD1
cdr3_length: 15
v_call: TRBV12-3/TRBV12-4
j_call: TRBJ1-1
clone_size: many

cdr3_nt: TGTGCCAGCAGCTTAGGGACTAGCGGGAGGGCCTTCCAAGAGACCCAGTACTTC
cdr3_aa: CASSLGTSGRAFQETQYF
d_call: TRBD2
cdr3_length: 18
v_call: TRBV11-1
j_call: TRBJ2-5
clone_size: many

cdr3_nt: TGTGCCAGCAGCGGGACAGGGGGCTGGCAGCCCCAGCATTTT
cdr3_aa: CASSGTGGWQPQHF
d_call: TRBD1
cdr3_length: 14
v_call: TRBV12-3/TRBV12-4
j_call: TRBJ1-5
clone_size: .

cdr3_nt: TGTGCCAGCAAGAAGGGACAGGGCCAAGAGACCCAGTACTTC
cdr3_aa: CASKKGQGQETQYF
d_call: TRBD1
cdr3_length: 14
v_call: TRBV6-5
j_call: TRBJ2-5
clone_size: many

cdr3_nt: TGTGCCAGCCGTGCCGGGGGGGGACACGGGGGCAATCAGCCCCAGCATTTT
cdr3_aa: CASRAGGGHGGNQPQHF
d_call: .
cdr3_length: 17
v_call: TRBV27
j_call: TRBJ1-5
clone_size: few

cdr3_nt: TGTGCCAGCAGTTTGGGGGGGCTAGGCTACGAGCAGTACTTC
cdr3_aa: CASSLGGLGYEQYF
d_call: .
cdr3_length: 14
v_call: TRBV12-3/TRBV12-4
j_call: TRBJ2-7
clone_size: many

cdr3_nt: TGTGCCAGCGAAAAGAGACCCACAGGGGGATTAGCCAAAAACATTAAGTACTTC
cdr3_aa: CASEKRPTGGLAKNIKYF
d_call: TRBD1
cdr3_length: 18
v_call: TRBV2
j_call: TRBJ2-4
clone_size: many

cdr3_nt: TGTGCTAGTGCTTTCCCGACTGAAGCTTTCTTT
cdr3_aa: CASAFPTEAFF
d_call: .
cdr3_length: 11
v_call: TRBV12-5
j_call: TRBJ1-1
clone_size: .

cdr3_nt: TGTGCCAGCAGTTACTCTGGGGGAGTAGTGGACACTGAAGCTTTCTTT
cdr3_aa: CASSYSGGVVDTEAFF
d_call: .
cdr3_length: 16
v_call: TRBV6-5
j_call: TRBJ1-1
clone_size: many

cdr3_nt: TGCAGTGCCCGCTCCGAGAGTATCCACGAGCGGTACTTC
cdr3_aa: CSARSESIHERYF
d_call: .
cdr3_length: 13
v_call: TRBV20-1
j_call: TRBJ2-7
clone_size: many

cdr3_nt: TGTGCCAGCAGCTTGCAGGGGCGAATTCAGCCCCAGCATTTT
cdr3_aa: CASSLQGRIQPQHF
d_call: .
cdr3_length: 14
v_call: TRBV7-2
j_call: TRBJ1-5
clone_size: many

cdr3_nt: TGTGCCAGCAGCCAAACAGGGGGCCCTGGGGCCAACGTCCTGACTTTC
cdr3_aa: CASSQTGGPGANVLTF
d_call: TRBD1
cdr3_length: 16
v_call: TRBV11-1
j_call: TRBJ2-6
clone_size: many